Following are 28 T cell receptor beta chains from one sample sequenced in a study of blood T cells in healthy people across ages (dated by TCRdb to the mid-2010s). Receptors were amplified or captured by 5' RACE. TCRdb lists the instrument as Illumina HiSeq 2500. A second roughly 7 to 11 cycle PCR used a sample-barcoded 5' primer and a J-beta primer mix. TCRdb reprocessing: public reads trimmed at Q25 with fastp, clones called with MiXCR, in-frame beta chains kept. Merged by CDR3 protein, the rows form single entries marked with the most common genes and DNA. Across this sample there are more than 900,000 distinct CDR3 sequences, with around 27% seen only once. The ten largest clones capture around 0.7% of the sample. These records were also assigned to another study, of T cells of mothers and their children.

The sequenced sample consisted of blood. Receptors originate from a girl aged 2-10 years in good health.

This clonotype has only a few counts. The chain uses TRBV13 and TRBJ1-2; a possible D gene is TRBD1 (6 bases). The V gene's germline CDR1 is PRHDT and CDR2 FYEKMQ (reference sequence). The CDR3 has 15 amino acids. Deletions cut 5 bases from V and 2 bases from J, with 15 bases between. As DNA, the CDR3 is TGTGCCAGCAGCCTGATCGGACAGAAAAACTATGGCTACACCTTC. Protein product: CASSLIGQKNYGYTF.

The chain employs TRBV4-1 and TRBJ2-3; 11 nucleotides agree with TRBD2. J lost 6 bases, V lost 4 bases, and 6 bases had no gene match. Germline CDR1 reads MGHRA; CDR2 reads YSYEKL. This CDR3 region has 15 residues. CDR3 nucleotide sequence: TGCGCCAGCAGCCGGGGACTAGCGGATATTGATACGCAGTATTTT. Its protein product is CASSRGLADIDTQYF.

Remarks on this clonotype: The germline gene is not matched at one end of the junction; a read error may be the cause. The chain is built from TRBV5-1 and TRBJ2-5; D possibly corresponds to TRBD2 (5 bases). The CDR3 totals 14 residues. Germline lookup yields CDR1 SGHRS and CDR2 YFSETQ. The DNA of the CDR3 is TGCGCCTGCAGTTCTGCAGCGGCCGAAGAGACCCAGTACTTC. This encodes CACSSAAAEETQYF.

By sample share, this clonotype is medium-sized. The rearrangement joins TRBV20-1 to TRBJ2-5; 8 bases map to TRBD1. The CDR3 is 14 residues long. J lost 4 bases, V lost 1 base, and 5 bases had no gene match. Per germline, CDR1 DFQATT and CDR2 SNEGSKA (reference sequence). The CDR3 here is CSARGTGLGETQYF. For the CDR3, the DNA is TGCAGTGCTAGAGGGACAGGGTTGGGAGAGACCCAGTACTTC.

The CDR3 region is CASSQDAARTQYF. CDR3 sequence (DNA): TGTGCCAGCAGCCAAGATGCTGCGAGGACCCAGTACTTC. This sequence joins TRBV3-1 and TRBJ2-5; D remains ambiguous. V dropped 0 bases and J dropped 7 bases, with 9 bases sitting between them. CDR3 length: 13 residues. Germline assignment: CDR1 LGHDT and CDR2 YNNKEL (reference sequence).

V gene TRBV10-1 combines with J gene TRBJ2-7; D unresolved. The CDR3 consists of 14 residues. CDR1 and CDR2 from the germline V gene are WNHNN and SYGVQD (reference sequence). Trimming stripped 3 bases from V and 0 bases from J, with 9 bases between. The CDR3 DNA is TGCGCCAGCAGTGAACTGACAAGCTCCTACGAGCAGTACTTC. Amino acids: CASSELTSSYEQYF.

The chain is built from TRBV12-5 and TRBJ2-1; weak D call: TRBD2 (6 bases). The V end was cut by 5 bases, the J end by 0 bases, with 11 bases between. CDR3 size: 15 residues. In germline, CDR1 is LGHNT, CDR2 FRNRAP. CDR3 coding DNA: TGTGCTAGTGGTGGACGGGACTTCTCCTACAATGAGCAGTTCTTC. The encoded protein is CASGGRDFSYNEQFF.

In its sample, this clonotype was seen a few times. The J gene is TRBJ1-5, the V gene TRBV7-2; D remains ambiguous. Germline lookup yields CDR1 SGHTA and CDR2 FQGNSA. With 2 bases removed from V and 2 bases from J, the gap between germline ends came to 10 bases. This CDR3 is built from 15 residues. The CDR3 region has the DNA TGTGCCAGCAGCTTAATGTTCGCTGGCAATCAGCCCCAGCATTTT. It is translated as CASSLMFAGNQPQHF.

The chain links TRBV5-5 to TRBJ2-5, with TRBD2 identical over 8 bases. The junction had 10 bases not matched to a gene; V was cut back by 7 bases and J by 5 bases. The CDR3 is 14 amino acids. Per germline, CDR1 SGHKS and CDR2 YYEKEE (reference sequence). The CDR3 DNA reads as TGTGCCAGCTGCGCTCAGGGACTAGGGGAGACCCAGTACTTC. Its protein product is CASCAQGLGETQYF.

This clonotype was seen a few times. For the CDR3, the DNA is TGTGCCACCAGCAGAGATTCGGGAGAGGGGGAGCCTACCTCCTACGAGCAGTACTTC. It yields the protein CATSRDSGEGEPTSYEQYF. V gene TRBV15 combines with J gene TRBJ2-7, with D perhaps TRBD1 or TRBD2 (6 bases each). This CDR3 contains 19 residues. In germline, CDR1 is LNHNV, CDR2 YYDKDF (reference sequence). The V end lost 0 bases, the J end lost 0 bases, and 21 bases lay between the germline ends.

The chain joins TRBV25-1 to TRBJ2-6, with D unclear. Trimming shortened V by 1 base and J by 4 bases, and 17 bases separated the two germline ends. CDR3 length: 18 amino acids. Germline V gene data show CDR1 as MGHDK and CDR2 as SYGVNS. The CDR3 DNA follows: TGTGCCAGCAGTGAATTCCCCGGAGCCCCGAACGGGGCCAACGTCCTGACTTTC. Its translation: CASSEFPGAPNGANVLTF.

This sequence joins TRBV4-2 and TRBJ1-2, with TRBD1 identical over 7 bases. Unmatched junction bases numbered 7, after V lost 0 bases and J lost 6 bases. The CDR3 consists of 15 residues. Looked up from germline, CDR1 is LGHNA and CDR2 is YNFKEQ. The CDR3 DNA is TGTGCCAGCAGCCAAGATCCGCAGGGGACAGATGGCTACACCTTC. Protein product: CASSQDPQGTDGYTF.

The rearrangement uses TRBV7-3 and TRBJ2-1; unclear D gene. This CDR3 comprises 14 residues. V lost 0 bases and J lost 2, with 5 bases in between. Germline V CDR1 and CDR2: SGHTA, FQGTGA. The DNA of the CDR3 is TGTGCCAGCAGCTTAACTAAGACCTACAATGAGCAGTTCTTC. Protein product: CASSLTKTYNEQFF.

V and J are TRBV2 and TRBJ2-5; D not resolved. Germline loops: CDR1 SNHLY, CDR2 FYNNEI. The CDR3 extends over 13 amino acids. With 3 bases removed from V and 4 bases from J, the gap between germline ends came to 9 bases. CDR3 nucleotides: TGTGCCAGCAGTGATTTCGGGCGAGAGACCCAGTACTTC. This translates into CASSDFGRETQYF. Supplemented by reference TRBV2 and TRBJ2-5, the full variable domain reads EPEVTQTPSHQVTQMGQEVILRCVPISNHLYFYWYRQILGQKVEFLVSFYNNEISEKSEIFDDQFSVERPDGSNFTLKIRSTKLEDSAMYFCASSDFGRETQYFGPGTRLLVL.

This clonotype occurred a few times. The chain joins TRBV27 to TRBJ2-7; TRBD1 might be the D (6 bases). Deletions cut 7 bases from V and 5 bases from J, with 18 bases between. The CDR3 runs to 14 residues. Germline V gene lookup returns CDR1 MNHEY and CDR2 SMNVEV (reference sequence). The CDR3 loop is CASTLLDRIDEQYF. DNA of the CDR3: TGTGCCAGCACCCTTCTTGACAGGATCGACGAGCAGTACTTC.

This clonotype has just a few counts. The chain carries TRBV5-1 and TRBJ2-6; D gene uncertain. The CDR3 length is 16 residues. The ends were cut back, 4 bases at V and 0 bases at J, with 11 bases in the middle. Germline CDR1 and CDR2: SGHRS and YFSETQ. The CDR3, as DNA: TGCGCCAGCAGCGTGGACGGAAACTCTGGGGCCAACGTCCTGACTTTC. Translation: CASSVDGNSGANVLTF.

For this clonotype: A read error may account for a junction end that differs from germline. The chain combines TRBV3-1 with TRBJ2-1; possibly TRBD2 for D (5 bases). Germline V gene sequence: CDR1 LGHDT, CDR2 YNNKEL (reference sequence). CDR3 length: 15 amino acids. The CDR3 DNA sequence: TGTGCCAGCAGCCAAGGGTCGGGGTGGGGAAATGAGCAGTCCTTC. Translation gives CASSQGSGWGNEQSF.

This clonotype was detected a few times. The chain recombines TRBV7-2 with TRBJ2-3, with 10 bases fitting TRBD2. Looked up from germline, CDR1 is SGHTA and CDR2 is FQGNSA. This CDR3 is built from 15 residues. The J segment lost 3 bases and the V segment lost 4 bases, leaving 4 bases of the junction unmatched. CDR3 DNA sequence: TGTGCCAGCAGCTACACTAGCGGGGCAACAGATACGCAGTATTTT. It encodes CASSYTSGATDTQYF.

This clonotype has a handful of counts. CDR3 sequence reads: CSVLTEAFF. The CDR3 bases are TGCAGCGTCCTGACTGAAGCTTTCTTT. The rearrangement joins TRBV29-1 to TRBJ1-1; no reliable D call. V lost 6 bases to trimming and J lost 5 bases, with 4 bases between them. The germline CDR1 and CDR2 sequences are SQVTM and ANQGSEA. This CDR3 contains 9 residues.

The chain is built from TRBV27 and TRBJ2-7; D is undetermined. Germline CDR1 reads MNHEY; CDR2 reads SMNVEV (reference sequence). This CDR3 contains 13 residues. V lost 3 bases to trimming and J lost 2 bases, with 8 bases between them. The CDR3 DNA follows: TGTGCCAGCAGTTTCCAAAGACCCTACGAGCAGTACTTC. Protein: CASSFQRPYEQYF.

This clonotype came up a few times. V gene TRBV4-1 combines with J gene TRBJ1-3; no clear D gene. CDR1 and CDR2 (germline): MGHRA, YSYEKL. The CDR3 is made up of 15 amino acids. Trimming cost V 4 bases and J 1 base, with 11 bases left between them. The CDR3: CASSPWAVSGNTIYF. As DNA, the CDR3 is TGCGCCAGCAGCCCATGGGCGGTTTCTGGAAACACCATATATTTT.

This clonotype was recorded a few times. This chain uses TRBV20-1 with TRBJ2-1; maybe TRBD1 (7 bases). The CDR3 has 18 residues. V shed 1 base and J shed 2 bases, with 21 bases lying between them. Germline lookup yields CDR1 DFQATT and CDR2 SNEGSKA (reference sequence). The CDR3 reads CSARVTRGTGDPYNEQFF. The CDR3 bases are TGCAGTGCTAGAGTGACTAGAGGAACAGGGGACCCCTACAATGAGCAGTTCTTC.

This clonotype came up a few times. The chain recombines TRBV27 with TRBJ2-5, with D tentatively TRBD2 (5 bases). The CDR3 extends over 14 amino acids. Germline values: CDR1 MNHEY, CDR2 SMNVEV (reference sequence). Trimming removed 3 bases at V and 11 bases at J, with 19 bases between. The DNA of the CDR3 is TGTGCCAGCAGTTTGGGTTTAGGGATTTGGGAGCAGTACTTC. Translated, it gives CASSLGLGIWEQYF.

This clonotype appeared once. The rearrangement joins TRBV20-1 to TRBJ2-1, with 13 bases fitting TRBD2. Germline CDR1 is DFQATT and CDR2 is SNEGSKA (reference sequence). The CDR3 has 16 amino acids. V lost 5 bases, J lost 7 bases, and 11 bases stayed unmatched. CDR3 nucleotide sequence: TGCAGTGCTCTACGCTACAAGACTAGCGGGGGGAATGAGCAGTTCTTC. It codes for CSALRYKTSGGNEQFF.

This clonotype was seen a handful of times. This chain uses TRBV10-3 with TRBJ2-3; 7 bases agree with TRBD1. Germline values: CDR1 ENHRY, CDR2 SYGVKD. Germline trimming cut 10 bases from V and 5 bases from J; bases unmatched to any gene: 12. The CDR3 runs 14 residues. The DNA of the CDR3 is TGTGCCACCCGGGACAGAGAGGCTGGAGATACGCAGTATTTT. This gives the protein CATRDREAGDTQYF.

This clonotype has more than one count but fewer than ten. The chain employs TRBV5-6 and TRBJ2-1, with TRBD1 identical over 8 bases. With 0 bases clipped from V and 0 bases from J, the junction kept 2 bases outside the gene matches. Germline assignment: CDR1 SGHDT and CDR2 YYEEEE. The CDR3 totals 16 residues. The CDR3 is CASSLVDRGSYNEQFF. CDR3 coding DNA: TGTGCCAGCAGCTTGGTCGACAGGGGCTCCTACAATGAGCAGTTCTTC.

V and J are TRBV28 and TRBJ2-1; D is uncertain. With 6 bases removed from V and 10 bases from J, the gap between germline ends came to 16 bases. The germline V gene encodes CDR1 MDHEN and CDR2 SYDVKM. This CDR3 contains 13 residues. CDR3 protein: CASRTSNVWEQFF. In nucleotides, the CDR3 is TGTGCCAGCAGGACTTCGAACGTATGGGAGCAGTTCTTC.

The V and J genes are TRBV20-1 and TRBJ2-5, with 10 bases lining up with TRBD2. Gene TRBJ2-1 matches the end of the DNA better, so the J call may be wrong. Germline V gene sequence: CDR1 DFQATT, CDR2 SNEGSKA (reference sequence). The CDR3 covers 15 residues. The CDR3 sequence: CSARDLSSGGNEQFF. DNA for the CDR3: TGCAGTGCTAGAGATTTGTCTAGCGGGGGCAATGAGCAGTTCTTC.